The 24 T cell receptor beta chains in this list originate from one sample, sequenced in a study of T cell responses to AZD1222 COVID-19 vaccine. Method: immunoSEQ multiplex PCR; TCRdb's copy keeps in-frame clones and lacks some. The sample records 110,000 to 150,000 clones, 80% to 90% being singletons. Sequencing was performed on peripheral blood, taken on day 0 of AZD1222 vaccination. All receptors come from an adult in good health.

The V gene is TRBV10-3, the J gene TRBJ1-1; D may be TRBD1 (5 bases). This CDR3 is built from 14 residues. Germline V gene sequence: CDR1 ENHRY, CDR2 SYGVKD. Trimming cost V 6 bases and J 4 bases, with 15 bases left between them. DNA of the CDR3: TGTGCCATCAGCCTCCGGGACGTCCTCACTGAAGCTTTCTTT. Translated, it gives CAISLRDVLTEAFF.

The chain couples TRBV2 to TRBJ1-1, with D perhaps TRBD1 (5 bases). The CDR3 loop spans 14 amino acids. The germline CDR1 and CDR2 sequences are SNHLY and FYNNEI. V lost 8 bases to trimming and J lost 0 bases, with 13 bases between them. CDR3 DNA sequence: TGTGCCAGCGAGACAGAAGGGTTGAACACTGAAGCTTTCTTT. Its protein is CASETEGLNTEAFF. The variable domain in full, completed from reference TRBV2 and TRBJ1-1, reads EPEVTQTPSHQVTQMGQEVILRCVPISNHLYFYWYRQILGQKVEFLVSFYNNEISEKSEIFDDQFSVERPDGSNFTLKIRSTKLEDSAMYFCASETEGLNTEAFFGQGTRLTVV.

The V call is TRBV30, the J call TRBJ1-3; D is unresolved. V lost 2 bases to trimming and J lost 4 bases, with 12 bases between them. CDR1 is GTSNPN, CDR2 SVGIG, per germline (reference sequence). This CDR3 is built from 14 residues. The CDR3 nucleotides are TGTGCCTGGAGTTTAGGTCAAGGGGGAAACACCATATATTTT. It is translated as CAWSLGQGGNTIYF.

The gene calls are TRBV9 and TRBJ2-3; the match to TRBD2 covers 11 bases. CDR1 and CDR2 (germline): SGDLS, YYNGEE. There are 15 residues in the CDR3. V was clipped by 4 bases and J by 6 bases; unmatched bases: 7. CDR3 protein: CASSPTTSGVDTQYF. Here the CDR3 DNA reads TGTGCCAGCAGCCCAACGACTAGCGGGGTTGATACGCAGTATTTT.

The chain has TRBV5-1 and TRBJ2-3, with TRBD2 identical over 7 bases. This CDR3 comprises 15 residues. Germline-derived CDR1 and CDR2 are SGHRS and YFSETQ. Trimming took 0 bases from V and 2 from J; bases not matched to a gene: 3. The CDR3 DNA follows: TGCGCCAGCAGCTTGGTCCTAGCGGACACAGATACGCAGTATTTT. Translated: CASSLVLADTDTQYF.

The V gene is TRBV9, the J gene TRBJ2-2; D is undetermined. The CDR3 is 15 residues long. V lost 0 bases and J 4 bases, leaving 10 bases between the germline ends. The V gene's germline CDR1 is SGDLS and CDR2 YYNGEE. The CDR3 bases are TGTGCCAGCAGCGTAGGGTCCTCTAGCACCGGGGAGCTGTTTTTT. It encodes CASSVGSSSTGELFF.

In the case of this clone: Sequence at one end of the junction differs from germline and may be a read error. The chain has TRBV7-7 and TRBJ2-5, with a tentative D call TRBD1 (7 bases). The CDR3 is 14 residues long. The V gene's germline CDR1 is SSHAT and CDR2 FNYEAQ (reference sequence). The CDR3 here is CASSLVAGGETQYF. DNA for the CDR3: TGTGCTAGCAGCTTAGTCGCAGGGGGGGAGACCCAGTACTTC.

This clone was counted between two and nine times. The V and J genes are TRBV24-1 and TRBJ2-2, with TRBD1 identical over 9 bases. Germline V CDR1 and CDR2: KGHDR, SFDVKD. CDR3 length: 14 residues. The V and J ends lost 7 bases and 6 bases, in that order; junction bases with no gene match: 5. CDR3 loop: CATSGTGFAGELFF. CDR3 nucleotide sequence: TGTGCCACCAGCGGGACAGGGTTCGCCGGGGAGCTGTTTTTT.

This chain connects TRBV19 to TRBJ2-1, with a tentative D call TRBD2 (6 bases). Germline CDR1 LNHDA, CDR2 SQIVND (reference sequence). Between the trimmed V and J ends, which lost 3 bases and 4 bases, there was a span of 10 bases. The CDR3 consists of 14 residues. The CDR3 nucleotides are TGTGCCAGTAGTATGACGGGAGCTTACAATGAGCAGTTCTTC. As protein: CASSMTGAYNEQFF.

This chain connects TRBV10-2 to TRBJ2-5; perhaps TRBD1 as D (7 bases). Per germline, CDR1 WSHSY and CDR2 SAAADI. This CDR3 contains 14 residues. The V gene lost 6 bases and the J gene lost 5 bases, with 16 bases spanning the gap. The CDR3 nucleotides are TGCGCCAGCAGCCTCGGACCAGGGGGGGAGACCCAGTACTTC. Its translation: CASSLGPGGETQYF.

The chain couples TRBV2 to TRBJ2-1; D is possibly TRBD1 (5 bases). The V and J ends lost 9 bases and 5 bases respectively, with 11 bases between them. CDR3 length: 12 amino acids. Germline V lookup: CDR1 SNHLY, CDR2 FYNNEI. This CDR3 reads CARAGFHNEQFF. The CDR3 DNA sequence: TGTGCCAGGGCAGGGTTCCACAATGAGCAGTTCTTC.

This clone has only one observation. The V gene is TRBV9, the J gene TRBJ2-1; D is perhaps TRBD2 (7 bases). CDR1 SGDLS and CDR2 YYNGEE come from the germline V gene. This CDR3 comprises 14 residues. V was trimmed by 10 bases and J by 8 bases, leaving 22 bases between them. The CDR3 reads CAPSVGGERDEQFF. The DNA for the CDR3 is TGTGCCCCCAGCGTAGGGGGGGAGAGGGATGAGCAGTTCTTC. The variable domain in full, completed from reference TRBV9 and TRBJ2-1, reads DSGVTQTPKHLITATGQRVTLRCSPRSGDLSVYWYQQSLDQGLQFLIQYYNGEERAKGNILERFSAQQFPDLHSELNLSSLELGDSALYFCAPSVGGERDEQFFGPGTRLTVL.

This clone was counted a single time. This rearrangement joins TRBV5-6 to TRBJ2-1; D call uncertain. This CDR3 contains 14 residues. CDR1 and CDR2 (germline): SGHDT, YYEEEE. Trimming took off 3 bases at V and 1 base at J, with 8 bases between the two ends. The CDR3 DNA sequence: TGTGCCAGCAGCTACTTGGGATCCTACAATGAGCAGTTCTTC. This encodes CASSYLGSYNEQFF.

This rearrangement joins TRBV2 to TRBJ2-7; D possibly corresponds to TRBD2 (5 bases). V was trimmed by 4 bases and J by 1 base, leaving 5 bases between them. Looked up from germline, CDR1 is SNHLY and CDR2 is FYNNEI. This CDR3 has 12 amino acids. In nucleotides, the CDR3 is TGTGCCAGCAGTGGACTATCCTACGAGCAGTACTTC. Translating it yields CASSGLSYEQYF.

The chain uses TRBV20-1 and TRBJ2-7; D ambiguous. CDR1 and CDR2 (germline): DFQATT, SNEGSKA (reference sequence). This CDR3 is built from 12 residues. The V end lost 3 bases, the J end lost 1 base, and 7 bases lay between the germline ends. The CDR3 coding sequence is TGCAGTGCTAGTGCCACTTCCTACGAGCAGTACTTC. Translating it yields CSASATSYEQYF.

This chain connects TRBV6-5 to TRBJ1-5; D unclear. The CDR3 length is 13 residues. Germline V CDR1 and CDR2: MNHEY, SVGAGI. Trimming cost V 7 bases and J 4 bases, with 11 bases left between them. In nucleotides, the CDR3 is TGTGCCAGCATGGGAGACGTTAATCAGCCCCAGCATTTT. It codes for CASMGDVNQPQHF.

This sequence joins TRBV5-4 and TRBJ2-5; 11 bases fit TRBD2. Germline CDR1 is SGHNT and CDR2 is YYREEE (reference sequence). The CDR3 is 15 residues long. The V and J ends lost 5 bases and 1 base, in that order; junction bases with no gene match: 4. CDR3 bases: TGTGCCAGCAGTTCCGGACTAGCGGGCCAAGAGACCCAGTACTTC. This codes for CASSSGLAGQETQYF.

V gene TRBV15 combines with J gene TRBJ2-7; D is perhaps TRBD2 (6 bases). The CDR3 sequence is 11 residues long. From germline, CDR1 is LNHNV and CDR2 YYDKDF (reference sequence). V dropped 6 bases and J dropped 6 bases, with 9 bases sitting between them. CDR3 sequence (DNA): TGTGCCACCAGTCTGGGGGGCGAGCAGTACTTC. Its protein product is CATSLGGEQYF.

This chain joins TRBV2 and TRBJ2-1; D not certain. Deletions cut 4 bases from V and 9 bases from J, with 19 bases between. CDR3 length: 15 residues. Looked up from germline, CDR1 is SNHLY and CDR2 is FYNNEI. CDR3 loop: CASSGTLGSDAEQFF. CDR3 in DNA: TGTGCCAGCAGTGGAACGTTGGGGTCGGATGCTGAGCAGTTCTTC.

The rearrangement links TRBV11-3 to TRBJ1-1; no reliable D call. Trimming stripped 0 bases from V and 5 bases from J, with 7 bases between. This CDR3 contains 13 residues. Germline lookup yields CDR1 SGHNT and CDR2 YENEEA. The CDR3 coding sequence is TGTGCCAGCAGCTTAGACCGGGAGACTGAAGCTTTCTTT. Amino acid sequence: CASSLDRETEAFF.

The V call is TRBV12-3 or TRBV12-4, the J call TRBJ2-2; D unclear. CDR3 length: 12 residues. Trimming removed 1 base at V and 7 bases at J, with 4 bases between. The CDR3 DNA sequence: TGTGCCAGCAGTTTAGGTGGCGGGGAGCTGTTTTTT. Encoded protein: CASSLGGGELFF.

This rearrangement joins TRBV7-9 to TRBJ2-5; D ambiguous. Trimming pared 5 bases from V and 10 bases from J, leaving 17 bases between. This CDR3 region has 13 residues. CDR1 is SEHNR, CDR2 FQNEAQ, per germline (reference sequence). CDR3 region: CASSLDPFSGQYF. The DNA of the CDR3 is TGTGCCAGCAGCCTCGACCCGTTCTCTGGCCAGTACTTC.

The V and J genes are TRBV30 and TRBJ2-7; D uncertain. The CDR3 has 13 residues. V was pared by 2 bases and J by 5 bases, with 13 bases between. Germline CDR1 and CDR2: GTSNPN and SVGIG (reference sequence). The CDR3 protein is CAWSRLGLDEQYF. CDR3 nucleotide sequence: TGTGCCTGGAGTCGCTTGGGCCTCGACGAGCAGTACTTC.

The chain recombines TRBV7-8 with TRBJ1-5; D call uncertain. Germline values: CDR1 SGHVS, CDR2 FQNEAQ. This CDR3 is 16 amino acids long. Trimming took off 2 bases at V and 7 bases at J, with 18 bases between the two ends. The CDR3 coding sequence is TGTGCCAGCAGCTTACAAATGGGAGAGGGTGGCCAGCCCCAGCATTTT. Protein sequence: CASSLQMGEGGQPQHF.